This entry lists 10 T cell receptor beta chains sequenced from one sample in a study of shared clonotypes between healthy human individuals. TCRdb's table, derived via immunoSEQ multiplex PCR, lists solely in-frame clones and lacks some. The sample has 550,000 to 850,000 clones; roughly 72% are singletons. The sequencing input was memory CD4+ T cells sorted from blood. Subset meaning: CD45RA-negative fraction. The receptors here all came from a woman in her 30s in good health.

The table lists this clone with a count of one. Other nucleotide sequences in the sample specify the same CDR3. CDR3 DNA sequence: TGTGCCAGTAGTCCCGGGACAGGCTATGGCTACACCTTC. Translating gives CASSPGTGYGYTF. The chain uses TRBV19 and TRBJ1-2; TRBD1 aligns across 8 bases. The CDR3 is made up of 13 amino acids. Germline V gene sequence: CDR1 LNHDA, CDR2 SQIVND (reference sequence). J was trimmed by 4 bases and V by 5 bases; bases with no gene match: 3.

This chain links TRBV28 with TRBJ1-1; D gene unclear. CDR3 length: 11 residues. Germline V lookup: CDR1 MDHEN, CDR2 SYDVKM. V lost 8 bases, J lost 3 bases, and 7 bases lay in between. The CDR3 is CASHWDTEAFF. In DNA, the CDR3 is TGTGCCAGCCATTGGGACACTGAAGCTTTCTTT.

This clone turned up a few times. The chain recombines TRBV30 with TRBJ1-4; the match to TRBD1 covers 11 bases. CDR3 length: 11 residues. CDR1 and CDR2 (germline): GTSNPN, SVGIG (reference sequence). DNA of the CDR3: TGTGCTTTGGGACAGGGGGGAAAACTGTTTTTT. Encoded protein: CALGQGGKLFF.

This clone is a singleton in its sample. This chain uses TRBV7-6 with TRBJ2-7; TRBD2 aligns across 8 bases. The J segment lost 5 bases and the V segment lost 5 bases, leaving 8 bases of the junction unmatched. The CDR3 extends over 14 amino acids. CDR1 is SGHVS and CDR2 is FNYEAQ in the germline V gene. CDR3 DNA sequence: TGTGCCAGCAGCACGGGAGGGCCGAGAAACGAGCAGTACTTC. Protein: CASSTGGPRNEQYF.

The J gene is TRBJ2-7, the V gene TRBV5-1; maybe TRBD2 (6 bases). In germline, CDR1 is SGHRS, CDR2 YFSETQ. The CDR3 is 15 residues long. V was pared by 7 bases and J by 3 bases, with 20 bases between. The CDR3 sequence is CASSRSGGDGYEQYF. The CDR3 nucleotides read TGCGCCAGCTCTCGGTCTGGCGGGGATGGCTACGAGCAGTACTTC.

V gene TRBV6-4 combines with J gene TRBJ1-5, with D possibly TRBD1 on 5 matching bases. The CDR3 is 15 residues long. Germline CDR1 and CDR2: MRHNA and SNTAGT. V dropped 5 bases and J dropped 1 base, with 12 bases sitting between them. The CDR3 sequence is CASSYYGGSNQPQHF. CDR3 coding DNA: TGTGCCAGCAGTTACTACGGGGGGAGCAATCAGCCCCAGCATTTT.

The V and J genes are TRBV7-9 and TRBJ2-3; TRBD2 matches at 11 bases. V was clipped by 2 bases and J by 0 bases; unmatched bases: 4. The CDR3 contains 17 residues. Germline V gene lookup returns CDR1 SEHNR and CDR2 FQNEAQ (reference sequence). The CDR3 is CASSLLGTSGSTDTQYF. CDR3 DNA sequence: TGTGCCAGCAGCTTATTGGGGACTAGCGGAAGCACAGATACGCAGTATTTT.

The V gene is TRBV4-1, the J gene TRBJ2-5; TRBD2 agrees at 11 bases. V lost 1 base and J lost 2; bases outside the gene matches: 6. The CDR3 is 17 amino acids. The germline gives CDR1 MGHRA, CDR2 YSYEKL. This chain's CDR3 is CASSQGGTSGAQETQYF. The CDR3 DNA sequence: TGCGCCAGCAGCCAAGGCGGGACTAGCGGAGCACAAGAGACCCAGTACTTC.

A single count supports this clone. This sequence joins TRBV6-5 and TRBJ1-1; unclear D gene. The V gene lost 6 bases and the J gene lost 0 bases, with 8 bases spanning the gap. Germline CDR1 MNHEY, CDR2 SVGAGI. The CDR3 totals 13 residues. The CDR3 reads CASSQTVNTEAFF. The DNA of the CDR3 is TGTGCCAGCAGCCAGACCGTGAACACTGAAGCTTTCTTT.

V gene TRBV7-2 combines with J gene TRBJ2-3; no firm D call. The CDR3 totals 16 residues. Per germline, CDR1 SGHTA and CDR2 FQGNSA. The V and J ends lost 5 bases and 4 bases respectively, with 19 bases between them. CDR3 in amino acids: CASSPKTPAIADTQYF. For the CDR3, the DNA is TGTGCCAGCAGCCCGAAGACCCCTGCGATCGCAGATACGCAGTATTTT.